What follows are 32 T cell receptor beta chains derived from one specimen sequenced in a study of T cell responses to AZD1222 COVID-19 vaccine. The repertoire was sequenced with immunoSEQ multiplex PCR; TCRdb's copy has only in-frame clones and lacks some. The sample lists 100,000 to 150,000 clones; roughly nine tenths were seen once. The material was peripheral blood, obtained on day 0 of AZD1222 vaccination. All receptors derive from an adult in good health.

The chain joins TRBV7-6 to TRBJ2-3; 8 positions agree with TRBD1. Germline assignment: CDR1 SGHVS and CDR2 FNYEAQ. V lost 2 bases and J lost 0; bases outside the gene matches: 1. This CDR3 has 15 amino acids. The CDR3 nucleotides are TGTGCCAGCAGCTTATCAGGGGGCAGCACAGATACGCAGTATTTT. As protein: CASSLSGGSTDTQYF. Full variable domain (remainder filled in from reference TRBV7-6 and TRBJ2-3): GAGVSQSPRYKVTKRGQDVALRCDPISGHVSLYWYRQALGQGPEFLTYFNYEAQQDKSGLPNDRFSAERPEGSISTLTIQRTEQRDSAMYRCASSLSGGSTDTQYFGPGTRLTVL.

This CDR3 is CASSSRLAALDTIYF. The CDR3 DNA sequence: TGTGCCAGCAGCTCAAGACTAGCCGCGTTGGACACCATATATTTT. The rearrangement links TRBV7-6 to TRBJ1-3; D unclear. CDR1 is SGHVS, CDR2 FNYEAQ, per germline. The CDR3 runs 15 residues. V was pared by 4 bases and J by 8 bases, with 18 bases between. Filled out from reference TRBV7-6 and TRBJ1-3, the complete variable domain reads GAGVSQSPRYKVTKRGQDVALRCDPISGHVSLYWYRQALGQGPEFLTYFNYEAQQDKSGLPNDRFSAERPEGSISTLTIQRTEQRDSAMYRCASSSRLAALDTIYFGEGSWLTVV.

This CDR3 reads CASSLNPNEQFF. DNA of the CDR3: TGTGCCAGCAGCCTGAACCCCAATGAGCAGTTCTTC. V and J are TRBV7-9 and TRBJ2-1; D not resolved. Trimming took 5 bases from V and 6 from J, leaving 8 bases between them. Germline CDR1 reads SEHNR; CDR2 reads FQNEAQ (reference sequence). This CDR3 is 12 amino acids long.

The chain joins TRBV3-1 (or the pseudogene TRBV3-2) to TRBJ2-7; D is perhaps TRBD2 (5 bases). With 1 base removed from V and 6 bases from J, the gap between germline ends came to 7 bases. The CDR3 is 12 residues long. CDR1 is LGHDT and CDR2 is YNNKEL in the germline V gene (reference sequence). Here the CDR3 reads CASSQAAGEQYF. The CDR3 DNA sequence: TGTGCCAGCAGCCAAGCGGCGGGCGAGCAGTACTTC.

CDR3 DNA sequence: TGTGCCAGCAGCGTAGCGGGACACCTACTCCACTTT. Its protein is CASSVAGHLLHF. The rearrangement joins TRBV9 to TRBJ1-6; maybe TRBD1 (6 bases). The CDR3 has 12 amino acids. V was pared by 0 bases and J by 16 bases, with 11 bases between. Germline V gene lookup returns CDR1 SGDLS and CDR2 YYNGEE.

CDR3 DNA: TGTGCCAGCAGCCCCGTTTCGAGGACGGGGACCTACGAGCAGTACTTC. Amino acids: CASSPVSRTGTYEQYF. The chain recombines TRBV11-2 with TRBJ2-7; D is possibly TRBD2 (5 bases). V lost 5 bases, J lost 2 bases, and 19 bases lay in between. This CDR3 has 16 residues. Germline CDR1 is SGHAT and CDR2 is FQNNGV.

The chain carries TRBV18 and TRBJ1-1, with D unresolved. The CDR3 consists of 15 residues. Deletions cut 6 bases from V and 1 base from J, with 15 bases between. Germline loops: CDR1 KGHSH, CDR2 LQKENI. The CDR3 DNA is TGTGCCAGCTCCCCTCAACCGACATCGAACACTGAAGCTTTCTTT. It specifies CASSPQPTSNTEAFF.

In nucleotides, the CDR3 is TGTGCCAGCAGCTTGGCTAGCGGGGGGTACAATGAGCAGTTCTTC. Its translation is CASSLASGGYNEQFF. The chain recombines TRBV5-6 with TRBJ2-1, with TRBD2 matching 11 bases. The ends lost 0 bases at V and 4 bases at J; junction bases unmatched: 0. CDR3 length equals 15 residues. Germline loops: CDR1 SGHDT, CDR2 YYEEEE.

The chain links TRBV11-3 to TRBJ2-2, with D uncertain. The CDR3 covers 13 residues. Between the trimmed V and J ends, which lost 6 bases and 5 bases, there was a span of 10 bases. From germline, CDR1 is SGHNT and CDR2 YENEEA. CDR3 DNA: TGTGCCAGCAGAGCTCAACGGACCGGGGAGCTGTTTTTT. Translating gives CASRAQRTGELFF.

The rearrangement uses TRBV2 and TRBJ2-1; D remains ambiguous. With 6 bases removed from V and 0 bases from J, the gap between germline ends came to 9 bases. This CDR3 is built from 14 residues. CDR1 SNHLY and CDR2 FYNNEI come from the germline V gene. The CDR3 DNA is TGTGCCAGCAGGAGCCTGAGCTCCTACAATGAGCAGTTCTTC. It codes for CASRSLSSYNEQFF.

In regard to this clone: One end of the junction is discordant with germline, which a read error may explain. The chain combines TRBV7-7 with TRBJ2-5, with TRBD1 matching 10 bases. The length of the CDR3 is 16 residues. Germline CDR1 is SSHAT and CDR2 is FNYEAQ (reference sequence). The DNA for the CDR3 is TGTGCTAGCAGCTTAGTTGGACAGGGGGGACGAGAGACCCAGTACTTC. Its translation: CASSLVGQGGRETQYF.

This rearrangement joins TRBV5-6 to TRBJ2-1; D unresolved. Per germline, CDR1 SGHDT and CDR2 YYEEEE. Trimming removed 0 bases from V and 0 bases from J, with 7 bases in between. The CDR3 is made up of 15 amino acids. The CDR3 bases are TGTGCCAGCAGCTTGGGGGTGAGCTCCTACAATGAGCAGTTCTTC. Translated: CASSLGVSSYNEQFF.

J is TRBJ1-1 and V is TRBV7-9, with a tentative D call TRBD1 (6 bases). Per the germline V gene, CDR1 is SEHNR and CDR2 is FQNEAQ (reference sequence). The CDR3 has 14 amino acids. V was trimmed by 3 bases and J by 6 bases, leaving 14 bases between them. CDR3 nucleotide sequence: TGTGCCAGCAGCTTCGCAGGGGTGAAGGCTGAAGCTTTCTTT. It yields the protein CASSFAGVKAEAFF.

This rearrangement joins TRBV4-2 to TRBJ1-3; 7 bases fit TRBD1. Trimming took 2 bases from V and 0 from J; bases not matched to a gene: 13. CDR3 length: 19 amino acids. Germline V gene lookup returns CDR1 LGHNA and CDR2 YNFKEQ. CDR3 sequence (DNA): TGTGCCAGCAGCCAAAATCCCGGGACAGAGCGTCTCTCTGGAAACACCATATATTTT. It is translated as CASSQNPGTERLSGNTIYF.

The chain employs TRBV19 and TRBJ1-1, with D unresolved. Germline V gene lookup returns CDR1 LNHDA and CDR2 SQIVND (reference sequence). Between the trimmed V and J ends, which lost 7 bases and 2 bases, there was a span of 20 bases. The CDR3 loop spans 16 amino acids. CDR3 coding DNA: TGTGCCAGTACCCCCCTGTTTCACGAGACTAACACTGAAGCTTTCTTT. Its protein is CASTPLFHETNTEAFF.

The chain employs TRBV2 and TRBJ1-4; D ambiguous. CDR1 SNHLY and CDR2 FYNNEI come from the germline V gene. The CDR3 totals 16 residues. V lost 3 bases to trimming and J lost 0 bases, with 11 bases between them. This chain's CDR3 is CASSERPDATNEKLFF. CDR3 nucleotide sequence: TGTGCCAGCAGTGAGAGGCCAGACGCAACTAATGAAAAACTGTTTTTT.

The V and J genes are TRBV5-1 and TRBJ1-2, with D perhaps matching TRBD1 (5 bases). Germline lookup yields CDR1 SGHRS and CDR2 YFSETQ. V lost 4 bases and J lost 1, with 11 bases in between. CDR3 length: 14 amino acids. Here the CDR3 DNA reads TGCGCCAGCAGCCCCGACAGCCTTAACTATGGCTACACCTTC. This encodes CASSPDSLNYGYTF.

About this clone itself: One junction end disagrees with the germline gene, perhaps due to a read error. The chain links TRBV28 to TRBJ2-1; tentatively, D is TRBD1 or TRBD2 (8 bases each). The CDR3 length is 17 residues. CDR1 is MDHEN and CDR2 is SYDVKM in the germline V gene. Here the CDR3 reads CACSGGLGTGSSNEQFF. The CDR3 DNA follows: TGTGCTTGCAGCGGGGGCCTCGGGACAGGTTCCTCCAATGAGCAGTTCTTC.

J is TRBJ2-7 and V is TRBV25-1, with D uncertain. This CDR3 has 14 residues. The ends were cut back, 1 base at V and 2 bases at J, with 9 bases in the middle. The germline CDR1 and CDR2 sequences are MGHDK and SYGVNS. In nucleotides, the CDR3 is TGTGCCAGCAGTGAATCCAGGCCCCCCTACGAGCAGTACTTC. Translated: CASSESRPPYEQYF.

The chain couples TRBV19 to TRBJ1-2; no reliable D call. The germline CDR1 and CDR2 sequences are LNHDA and SQIVND (reference sequence). CDR3 length: 13 amino acids. The V end was cut by 2 bases, the J end by 8 bases, with 12 bases between. The DNA for the CDR3 is TGTGCCAGTAGTATATCCCCCCCCCAGGGCTACACCTTC. Amino acids: CASSISPPQGYTF. The whole variable domain, remainder taken from reference TRBV19 and TRBJ1-2, is DGGITQSPKYLFRKEGQNVTLSCEQNLNHDAMYWYRQDPGQGLRLIYYSQIVNDFQKGDIAEGYSVSREKKESFPLTVTSAQKNPTAFYLCASSISPPQGYTFGSGTRLTVV.

The genes are TRBV6-4 and TRBJ1-3; the D is unclear. V lost 6 bases and J 1 base, leaving 13 bases between the germline ends. CDR3 length: 15 amino acids. In germline, CDR1 is MRHNA, CDR2 SNTAGT. CDR3 sequence (DNA): TGTGCCAGCAGAGGACGGAGCGGATCTGGAAACACCATATATTTT. Its translation: CASRGRSGSGNTIYF.

The J gene is TRBJ2-3, the V gene TRBV4-3; 9 bases map to TRBD2. V shed 2 bases, J shed 4 bases, and the junction held 7 bases outside the gene matches. Germline lookup yields CDR1 LGHNA and CDR2 YSLEER. The CDR3 loop spans 16 amino acids. In nucleotides, the CDR3 is TGCGCCAGCAGCCAATCACTAGCGGGCGTCGCAGATACGCAGTATTTT. It codes for CASSQSLAGVADTQYF.

The chain has TRBV6-5 and TRBJ1-4; D may be TRBD1 (5 bases). The CDR3 covers 16 residues. CDR1 and CDR2 (germline): MNHEY, SVGAGI. Trimming left V 2 bases short and J 8 bases short, with 18 bases between. CDR3: CASSYSRGLPGEKLFF. In nucleotides, the CDR3 is TGTGCCAGCAGTTACAGTAGGGGCCTCCCGGGGGAAAAACTGTTTTTT.

The chain carries TRBV6-2 or TRBV6-3 and TRBJ2-1; the match to TRBD1 covers 9 bases. This CDR3 comprises 15 residues. The V segment lost 4 bases and the J segment 0 bases; nucleotides outside the gene matches: 1. Germline V lookup: CDR1 MNHEY, CDR2 SVGEGT. In DNA, the CDR3 is TGTGCCAGCAGTTCGGACAGGGGCTCCTACAATGAGCAGTTCTTC. This gives the protein CASSSDRGSYNEQFF.

This clone was seen only a few times. Here the CDR3 reads CASSLQDTGELFF. The CDR3, as DNA: TGCGCCAGCAGCTTACAGGACACCGGGGAGCTGTTTTTT. The chain has TRBV5-1 and TRBJ2-2; a weak D match, TRBD1 (5 bases). V was pared by 2 bases and J by 3 bases, with 5 bases between. The CDR3 has 13 amino acids. Per the germline V gene, CDR1 is SGHRS and CDR2 is YFSETQ.

The chain links TRBV7-2 to TRBJ1-1, with D unresolved. Per the germline V gene, CDR1 is SGHTA and CDR2 is FQGNSA. Deletions cut 5 bases from V and 1 base from J, with 14 bases between. The CDR3 totals 15 residues. The CDR3 DNA reads TGTGCCAGCAGCCTAACTACTAAGTCGAACACTGAAGCTTTCTTT. Translation: CASSLTTKSNTEAFF.

The gene calls are TRBV11-2 and TRBJ2-1; the D gene could be TRBD1 or TRBD2 (6 bases each). Germline V lookup: CDR1 SGHAT, CDR2 FQNNGV. The V end was cut by 1 base, the J end by 7 bases, with 14 bases between. The CDR3 covers 15 residues. CDR3 nucleotide sequence: TGTGCCAGCAGCTTAGGAGGGGGGTTGTGGAATGAGCAGTTCTTC. It codes for CASSLGGGLWNEQFF.

For the CDR3, the DNA is TGTGCCAGCAGCTTAGTTGGTGGGAGACTCAACACTGAAGCTTTCTTT. Its translation: CASSLVGGRLNTEAFF. The rearrangement links TRBV11-2 to TRBJ1-1; D is undetermined. Trimming left V 1 base short and J 2 bases short, with 14 bases between. Germline V lookup: CDR1 SGHAT, CDR2 FQNNGV. The CDR3 is 16 residues long.

The chain uses TRBV20-1 and TRBJ2-5, with unresolved D. Trimming pared 3 bases from V and 1 base from J, leaving 6 bases between. The length of the CDR3 is 12 residues. Germline lookup yields CDR1 DFQATT and CDR2 SNEGSKA (reference sequence). The CDR3 protein is CSASSSQETQYF. In nucleotides, the CDR3 is TGCAGTGCTAGTTCCTCCCAAGAGACCCAGTACTTC.

V gene TRBV11-1 combines with J gene TRBJ2-7, with a possible D match to TRBD1 (5 bases). Trimming left V 4 bases short and J 2 bases short, with 15 bases between. The CDR3 spans 15 residues. From germline, CDR1 is SGHAT and CDR2 FQDESV (reference sequence). As DNA, the CDR3 is TGTGCCAGCAGCTCGCGGACAAGCAAGACCTACGAGCAGTACTTC. Amino acids: CASSSRTSKTYEQYF.

The chain links TRBV2 to TRBJ2-7; 7 bases agree with TRBD1. Germline V gene sequence: CDR1 SNHLY, CDR2 FYNNEI. The CDR3 loop spans 13 amino acids. V lost 5 bases and J lost 3; bases outside the gene matches: 4. CDR3 in DNA: TGTGCCAGCAGTACGGGACAGATCTACGAGCAGTACTTC. This gives the protein CASSTGQIYEQYF. Drawing the rest from reference TRBV2 and TRBJ2-7, the complete variable domain is EPEVTQTPSHQVTQMGQEVILRCVPISNHLYFYWYRQILGQKVEFLVSFYNNEISEKSEIFDDQFSVERPDGSNFTLKIRSTKLEDSAMYFCASSTGQIYEQYFGPGTRLTVT.

This chain connects TRBV30 to TRBJ2-7; D is perhaps TRBD1 (6 bases). Trimming took 3 bases from V and 4 from J, leaving 10 bases between them. CDR1 is GTSNPN, CDR2 SVGIG, per germline (reference sequence). CDR3 length: 12 amino acids. The CDR3 is CAWRPDSYEQYF. The CDR3 DNA sequence: TGTGCCTGGAGGCCGGACAGTTACGAGCAGTACTTC.